This entry lists 16 T cell receptor beta chains sequenced from one sample in a study of regulatory T cells in long-lasting Graves disease. HTBI primers from iRepertoire and Arm-PCR of CDR3 regions yielded the TCR beta libraries. MiXCR was run by TCRdb on the multiplex PCR reads, yielding one entry per CDR3 protein. The table has 240,000 or so distinct CDR3 sequences, 20% seen once; the top ten hold about 15%. As for time point: newly diagnosed GD, antithyroid drugs for less than 3 months. From PBMCs, RNA was extracted and then used to make the TCR library. Specimen: peripheral blood mononuclear cells (PBMCs), collected at new diagnosis, from a patient treated with antithyroid drugs. The receptors derive from a female donor with Graves disease.

This clonotype was seen more than once but under ten times. V gene TRBV10-3 combines with J gene TRBJ2-1; 9 nucleotides agree with TRBD1. The CDR3 sequence is 12 residues long. The ends lost 10 bases at V and 5 bases at J; junction bases unmatched: 3. From germline, CDR1 is ENHRY and CDR2 SYGVKD. As DNA, the CDR3 is TGTGCCAGCGGGGACAGGGACAATGAGCAGTTCTTC. It codes for CASGDRDNEQFF.

This clonotype was detected ten times or more. The genes are TRBV18 and TRBJ1-5, with 8 nucleotides matching TRBD1. V dropped 4 bases and J dropped 4; count of bases not matched to a gene: 6. Germline CDR1 and CDR2: KGHSH and LQKENI. This CDR3 comprises 15 residues. The CDR3 DNA reads as TGTGCCAGCTCACAGGACAGGGTGGGGAATCAGCCCCAGCATTTT. Amino acids: CASSQDRVGNQPQHF.

This clonotype was found a few times. It may be a read error: a sequence one base away is much more abundant. The genes are TRBV3-1 and TRBJ2-7; 11 nucleotides match TRBD1. The CDR3 is 14 amino acids. CDR1 LGHDT and CDR2 YNNKEL come from the germline V gene (reference sequence). After removal of 7 bases from V and 8 bases from J, the junction contained 10 bases not matched to a gene. The chain's CDR3 is CASTPGTGGRKQYF. Here the CDR3 DNA reads TGTGCCAGCACCCCCGGGACAGGGGGTCGCAAGCAGTACTTC.

This clonotype was seen repeatedly, ten times or more. The chain joins TRBV12-3 or TRBV12-4 to TRBJ2-2; perhaps TRBD2 as D (5 bases). With 3 bases removed from V and 3 bases from J, the gap between germline ends came to 11 bases. The CDR3 spans 15 residues. The CDR3 sequence is CASSLLGVHTGELFF. For the CDR3, the DNA is TGTGCCAGCAGTTTGCTGGGAGTTCACACCGGGGAGCTGTTTTTT.

At least ten counts were recorded for this clonotype. The chain is built from TRBV12-3 or TRBV12-4 and TRBJ1-1; no definite D call. The V gene lost 1 base and the J gene lost 10 bases, with 13 bases spanning the gap. The CDR3 has 13 residues. This CDR3 is CASSLGGIGIAFF. The CDR3 nucleotides are TGTGCCAGCAGTTTAGGGGGTATTGGCATAGCTTTCTTT.

This clonotype was detected ten times or more. The chain combines TRBV11-2 with TRBJ2-5; D perhaps matches TRBD2 (5 bases). V was clipped by 7 bases and J by 5 bases, with 14 bases between them. This CDR3 has 13 amino acids. Germline loops: CDR1 SGHAT, CDR2 FQNNGV. The CDR3 DNA is TGTGCCAGCAACAAACTAGATATGGAGACCCAGTACTTC. Its translation is CASNKLDMETQYF.

This chain connects TRBV28 to TRBJ1-1; the D gene is possibly TRBD1 (5 bases). Trimming removed 4 bases from V and 3 bases from J, with 21 bases in between. This CDR3 is 17 amino acids long. Germline assignment: CDR1 MDHEN and CDR2 SYDVKM. CDR3 loop: CASSSLGDRGVDTEAFF. As DNA, the CDR3 is TGTGCCAGCAGTTCCCTGGGTGACCGGGGGGTTGACACTGAAGCTTTCTTT.

This clonotype was counted many times. The rearrangement uses TRBV7-8 and TRBJ1-3; D is possibly TRBD1 (5 bases). The CDR3 loop spans 14 amino acids. Germline V gives CDR1 SGHVS, CDR2 FQNEAQ. Trimming stripped 5 bases from V and 5 bases from J, with 13 bases between. The CDR3 region has the DNA TGTGCCAGCAGCCTGGCTGGGGGTAGAAACACCATATATTTT. It encodes CASSLAGGRNTIYF. Variable domain in full (rest from reference TRBV7-8 and TRBJ1-3): GAGVSQSPRYKVAKRGQDVALRCDPISGHVSLFWYQQALGQGPEFLTYFQNEAQLDKSGLPSDRFFAERPEGSVSTLKIQRTQQEDSAVYLCASSLAGGRNTIYFGEGSWLTVV.

This clonotype was recorded at least ten times. This sequence joins TRBV7-8 and TRBJ1-2; 7 bases line up with TRBD1. This CDR3 spans 15 amino acids. V lost 5 bases to trimming and J lost 4 bases; unmatched junction nucleotides: 10. Germline V gene lookup returns CDR1 SGHVS and CDR2 FQNEAQ. CDR3 sequence reads: CASSPTREGAYGYTF. The DNA of the CDR3 is TGTGCCAGCAGCCCGACGCGTGAGGGGGCCTATGGCTACACCTTC.

This clonotype was counted at least ten times. The chain combines TRBV7-2 with TRBJ2-3, with 8 bases identical to TRBD2. CDR3 length: 15 amino acids. V shed 2 bases and J 4 bases; nucleotides not matched to a gene: 5. Germline CDR1 is SGHTA and CDR2 is FQGNSA. The CDR3 nucleotides read TGTGCCAGCAGCTTAAGTAGCGGGATAGCAGATACGCAGTATTTT. Its protein is CASSLSSGIADTQYF.

A few counts support this clonotype. This may arise from a read error, as a much more abundant clone is one base away. The chain carries TRBV12-3 or TRBV12-4 and TRBJ1-4; perhaps TRBD1 as D (6 bases). Trimming took 5 bases from V and 5 from J, leaving 18 bases between them. There are 16 residues in the CDR3. DNA of the CDR3: TGTGCCAGCAGTAGTGGAGGGGGGATAAGAAATGAAAAACTGTTTTTT. This sequence encodes CASSSGGGIRNEKLFF.

This clonotype was recorded at least ten times. V is TRBV12-3 or TRBV12-4 and J is TRBJ1-2; TRBD1 is a possible D gene (5 bases). Between the trimmed V and J ends, which lost 0 bases and 7 bases, there was a span of 12 bases. The CDR3 contains 14 residues. CDR3 region: CASSLAVAGTGYTF. The CDR3 DNA is TGTGCCAGCAGTTTAGCGGTGGCAGGGACTGGCTACACCTTC.

The table lists this clonotype with many counts. V gene TRBV3-1 combines with J gene TRBJ1-6, with D possibly matching TRBD1 (5 bases). Germline V CDR1 and CDR2: LGHDT, YNNKEL (reference sequence). The V end lost 5 bases, the J end lost 10 bases, and 12 bases lay between the germline ends. This CDR3 spans 13 amino acids. CDR3 nucleotide sequence: TGTGCCAGCAGCTTGGGGGGGAACTCACCCCTCCACTTT. Translated: CASSLGGNSPLHF.

The chain employs TRBV19 and TRBJ1-1, with D possibly being TRBD1 (5 bases). This CDR3 comprises 14 residues. V was cut by 10 bases and J by 8 bases, with 23 bases left in between. Germline V CDR1 and CDR2: LNHDA, SQIVND (reference sequence). The CDR3 here is CAIWPGEGAKEAFF. The CDR3 DNA reads TGTGCCATCTGGCCAGGCGAAGGGGCCAAGGAAGCTTTCTTT.

This clonotype has only a few counts. The gene calls are TRBV4-3 and TRBJ2-1, with a possible D match to TRBD2 (5 bases). Deletions cut 4 bases from V and 7 bases from J, with 20 bases between. This CDR3 region has 16 residues. Germline assignment: CDR1 LGHNA and CDR2 YSLEER. The CDR3 DNA follows: TGCGCCAGCAGCCGGTACCCGGCGGGCCCCGGAAATGAGCAGTTCTTC. Protein: CASSRYPAGPGNEQFF.

This clonotype has ten or more counts. The CDR3: CASSYSTLTGVTEAFF. In DNA, the CDR3 is TGTGCCAGCAGTTACTCGACTCTCACCGGGGTTACTGAAGCTTTCTTT. This chain connects TRBV6-2 or TRBV6-3 to TRBJ1-1, with D hard to call. Trimming stripped 0 bases from V and 5 bases from J, with 16 bases between. Per the germline V gene, CDR1 is MNHEY and CDR2 is SVGEGT. There are 16 residues in the CDR3.